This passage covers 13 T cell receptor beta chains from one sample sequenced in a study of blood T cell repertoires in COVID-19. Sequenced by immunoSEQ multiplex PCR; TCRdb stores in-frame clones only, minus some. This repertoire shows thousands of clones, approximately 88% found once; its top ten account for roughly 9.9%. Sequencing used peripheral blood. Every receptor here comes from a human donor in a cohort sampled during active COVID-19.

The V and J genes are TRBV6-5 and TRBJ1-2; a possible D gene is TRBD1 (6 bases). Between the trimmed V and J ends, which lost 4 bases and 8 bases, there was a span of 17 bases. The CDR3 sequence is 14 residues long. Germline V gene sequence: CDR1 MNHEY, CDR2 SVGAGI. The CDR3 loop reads CASSSTGLGLGYTF. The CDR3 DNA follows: TGTGCCAGCAGTTCGACAGGATTGGGGTTAGGCTACACCTTC.

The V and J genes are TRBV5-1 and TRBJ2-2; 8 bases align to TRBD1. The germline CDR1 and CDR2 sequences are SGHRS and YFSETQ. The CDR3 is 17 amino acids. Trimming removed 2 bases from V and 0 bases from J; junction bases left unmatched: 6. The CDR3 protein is CASSFRQGRTNTGELFF. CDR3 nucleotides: TGCGCCAGCAGCTTTAGACAGGGGCGAACGAACACCGGGGAGCTGTTTTTT.

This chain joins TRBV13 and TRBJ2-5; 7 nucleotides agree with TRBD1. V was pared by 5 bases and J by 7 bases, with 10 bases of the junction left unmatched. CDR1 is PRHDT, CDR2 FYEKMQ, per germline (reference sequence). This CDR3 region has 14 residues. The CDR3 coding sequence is TGTGCCAGCAGCGACATCCAGGGGGAGTTGACCCAGTACTTC. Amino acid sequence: CASSDIQGELTQYF.

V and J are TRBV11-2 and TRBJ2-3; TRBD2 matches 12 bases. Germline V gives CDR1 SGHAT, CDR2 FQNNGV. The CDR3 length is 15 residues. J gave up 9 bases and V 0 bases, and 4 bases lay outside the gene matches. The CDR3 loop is CASSLEPSGRGTQYF. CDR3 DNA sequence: TGTGCCAGCAGCTTAGAGCCTAGCGGGAGGGGAACGCAGTATTTT.

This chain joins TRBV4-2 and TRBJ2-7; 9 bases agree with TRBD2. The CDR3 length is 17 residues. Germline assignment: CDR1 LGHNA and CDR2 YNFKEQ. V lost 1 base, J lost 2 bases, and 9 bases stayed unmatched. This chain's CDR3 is CASSQVGLAGRTYEQYF. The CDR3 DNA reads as TGTGCCAGCAGCCAAGTCGGGCTAGCGGGAAGAACCTACGAGCAGTACTTC.

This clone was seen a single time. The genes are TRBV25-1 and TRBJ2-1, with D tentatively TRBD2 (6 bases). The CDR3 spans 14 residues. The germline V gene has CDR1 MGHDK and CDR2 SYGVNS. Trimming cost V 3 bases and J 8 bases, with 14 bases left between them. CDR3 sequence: CASSDYREFYEQFF. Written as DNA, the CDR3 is TGTGCCAGCAGTGATTACCGGGAGTTCTATGAGCAGTTCTTC.

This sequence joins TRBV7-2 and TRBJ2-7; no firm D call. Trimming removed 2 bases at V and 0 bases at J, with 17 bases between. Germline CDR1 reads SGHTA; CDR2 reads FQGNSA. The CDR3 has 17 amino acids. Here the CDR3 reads CASSLPFRFGSSYEQYF. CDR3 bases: TGTGCCAGCAGCTTACCGTTCCGCTTCGGTAGCTCCTACGAGCAGTACTTC.

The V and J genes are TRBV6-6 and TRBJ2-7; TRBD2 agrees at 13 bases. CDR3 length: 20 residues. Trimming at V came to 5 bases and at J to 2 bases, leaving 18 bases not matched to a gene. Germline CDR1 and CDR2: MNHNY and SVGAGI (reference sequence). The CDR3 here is CASSPNLGLAGVRAPYEQYF. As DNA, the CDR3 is TGTGCCAGCAGTCCTAACCTCGGACTAGCGGGAGTAAGAGCCCCCTACGAGCAGTACTTC.

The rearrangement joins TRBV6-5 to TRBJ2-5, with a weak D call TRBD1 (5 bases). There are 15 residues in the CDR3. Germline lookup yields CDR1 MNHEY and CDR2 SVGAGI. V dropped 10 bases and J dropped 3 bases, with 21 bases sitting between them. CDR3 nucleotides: TGTGCCACCACCCCGTGGCAGGGCATCGAAGAGACCCAGTACTTC. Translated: CATTPWQGIEETQYF.

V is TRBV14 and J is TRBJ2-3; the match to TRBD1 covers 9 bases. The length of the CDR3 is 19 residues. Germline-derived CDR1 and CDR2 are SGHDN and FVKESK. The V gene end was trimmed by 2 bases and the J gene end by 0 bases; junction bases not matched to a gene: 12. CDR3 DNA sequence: TGTGCCAGCAGCCAACTCGGGACAGGGCTCTCCTTTAGCACAGATACGCAGTATTTT. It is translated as CASSQLGTGLSFSTDTQYF.

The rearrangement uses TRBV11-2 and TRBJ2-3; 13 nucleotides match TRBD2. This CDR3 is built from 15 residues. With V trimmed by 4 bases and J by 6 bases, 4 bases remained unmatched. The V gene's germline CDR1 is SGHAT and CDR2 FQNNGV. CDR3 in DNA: TGTGCCAGCAGCTCTGGACTAGCGGGAGCTGATACGCAGTATTTT. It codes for CASSSGLAGADTQYF.

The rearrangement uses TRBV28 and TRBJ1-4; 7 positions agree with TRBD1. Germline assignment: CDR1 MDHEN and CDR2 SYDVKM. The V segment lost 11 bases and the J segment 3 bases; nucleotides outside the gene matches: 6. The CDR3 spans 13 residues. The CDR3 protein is CAVQGGANEKLFF. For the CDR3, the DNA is TGTGCCGTTCAGGGGGGAGCTAATGAAAAACTGTTTTTT. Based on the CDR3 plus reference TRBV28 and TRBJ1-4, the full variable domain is DVKVTQSSRYLVKRTGEKVFLECVQDMDHENMFWYRQDPGLGLRLIYFSYDVKMKEKGDIPEGYSVSREKKERFSLILESASTNQTSMYLCAVQGGANEKLFFGSGTQLSVL.

CDR3 bases: TGTGCCAGCTCCCGCTACGATACGCAGTATTTT. Its translation is CASSRYDTQYF. The gene calls are TRBV11-2 and TRBJ2-3; D call uncertain. Trimming removed 8 bases at V and 6 bases at J, with 9 bases between. The CDR3 is made up of 11 amino acids. Looked up from germline, CDR1 is SGHAT and CDR2 is FQNNGV.